This TCR beta chain was recorded in a study of blood T cell repertoires in COVID-19. Looking at the study overall: Samples representing acute and convalescent COVID-19 were sourced from the United States, Italy and Spain. PBMCs, B-cell-depleted T cells, or T cells provided the cDNA or gDNA that made up the material.

Study processing details: Estimation of nucleated cell counts was performed using reference gene primer amplification. The assay was immunoSEQ multiplex PCR, and TCRdb's table has in-frame clones only and misses some. V and J calls and clone size follow that table, whereas D and trimming were derived from the DNA. This table has about 150,000 clones, approximately 81% appearing once. V trimming: 7 bases; J trimming: 3 bases; junction bases outside the gene matches: 5. CDR3 size: 15 residues. Germline V gene lookup returns CDR1 MNHEY and CDR2 SVGAGI. The TCR sequence derives from a human donor with acute or convalescent COVID-19. The donor label of this sample is uncertain. Sequencing used peripheral blood. This sequence joins TRBV6-5 and TRBJ2-3, with 12 positions matching TRBD2. Written as DNA, the CDR3 is TGTGCCAGCATCCTAGCGGGGGGGCTGACAGATACGCAGTATTTT. Its protein product is CASILAGGLTDTQYF.